The sequence of this T cell receptor beta chain was determined in a study of T cell responses to AZD1222 COVID-19 vaccine. Trimming stripped 6 bases from V and 5 bases from J, with 13 bases between. There are 14 residues in the CDR3. Germline V gives CDR1 ENHRY, CDR2 SYGVKD. This clone appeared a few times. Using immunoSEQ multiplex PCR, the repertoire was profiled, and TCRdb retains in-frame clones only, with some absent. The table shows under 170,000 clones, with 94% occurring only once. The sequences come from peripheral blood, collected on day 0 of AZD1222 vaccination. The chain recombines TRBV10-3 with TRBJ2-2, with D perhaps matching TRBD1 (7 bases). This sequence originates from an adult in good health. CDR3 nucleotides: TGTGCCATCAGGCGGGACAGTGGGACCGGGGAGCTGTTTTTT. Protein sequence: CAIRRDSGTGELFF.